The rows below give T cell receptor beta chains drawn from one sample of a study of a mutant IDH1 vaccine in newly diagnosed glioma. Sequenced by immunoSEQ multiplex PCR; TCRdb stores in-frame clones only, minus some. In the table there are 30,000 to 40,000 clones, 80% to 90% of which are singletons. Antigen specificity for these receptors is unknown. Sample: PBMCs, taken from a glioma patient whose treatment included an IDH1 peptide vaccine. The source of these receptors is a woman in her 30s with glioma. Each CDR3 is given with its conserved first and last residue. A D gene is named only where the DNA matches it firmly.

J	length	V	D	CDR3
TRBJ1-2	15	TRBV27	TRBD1	CASSSDRALYSGYTF
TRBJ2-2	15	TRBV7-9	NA	CASSPGPIWAGELFF
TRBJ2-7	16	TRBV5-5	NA	CASSLESRLKTGEQYF
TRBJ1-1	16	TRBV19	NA	CASSPNGAGVNTEAFF
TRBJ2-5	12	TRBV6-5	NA	CASSYSRETQYF
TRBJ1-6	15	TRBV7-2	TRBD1	CASSLVGTGDSPLHF
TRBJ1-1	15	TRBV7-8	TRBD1	CASSKRTGGYPEAFF
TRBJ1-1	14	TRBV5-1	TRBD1	CASSFGQVNTEAFF
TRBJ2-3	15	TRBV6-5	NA	CASRPLLGSGATQYF
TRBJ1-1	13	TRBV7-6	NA	CASSLRSNTEAFF
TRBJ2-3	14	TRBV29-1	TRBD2	CSVVGGLGTDTQYF
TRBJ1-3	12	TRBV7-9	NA	CASSLEGNTIYF
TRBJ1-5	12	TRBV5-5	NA	CASSLVAGAQHF
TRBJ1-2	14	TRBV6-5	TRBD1	CASSPRDRVLKPLF
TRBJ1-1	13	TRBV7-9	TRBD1	CASSLTGDTEAFF
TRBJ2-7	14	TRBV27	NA	CASSPADGSYEQYF
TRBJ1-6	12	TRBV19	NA	CASSMSRSPLHF
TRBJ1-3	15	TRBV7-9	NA	CASTPRGFSGNTIYF
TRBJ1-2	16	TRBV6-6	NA	CASSYEGTSTPNGYTF
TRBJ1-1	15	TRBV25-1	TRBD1	CASSSRTDRATEAFF
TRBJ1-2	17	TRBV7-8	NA	CASSLVWGREMGYGYTF
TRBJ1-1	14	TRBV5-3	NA	CARSLMGTMAEAFF
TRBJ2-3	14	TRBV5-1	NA	CASSQASLTDTQYF
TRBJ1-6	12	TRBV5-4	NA	CASSPINSPLHF
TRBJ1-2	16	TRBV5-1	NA	CASSQIEESGNYGYTF
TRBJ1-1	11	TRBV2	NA	CASMRDTEAFF
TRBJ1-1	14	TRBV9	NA	CASKVGDMNTEAFF
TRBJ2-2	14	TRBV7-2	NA	CASSFSRITGELFF
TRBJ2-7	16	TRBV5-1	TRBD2	CASSLTVSGGASEQYF
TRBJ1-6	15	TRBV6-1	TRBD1	CASSPRDRSNSPLHF
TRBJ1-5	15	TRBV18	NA	CASSLEVGSNQPQHF
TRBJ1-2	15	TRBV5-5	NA	CASRLLAGANYGYTF
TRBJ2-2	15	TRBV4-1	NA	CASSQGWWDTGELFF
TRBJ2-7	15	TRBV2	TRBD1	CASSEAWTGPYEQYF
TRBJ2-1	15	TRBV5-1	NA	CASSKPGFSYNEQFF
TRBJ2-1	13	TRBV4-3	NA	CASSQEVNNEQFF
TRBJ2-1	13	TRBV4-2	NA	CASSHESHNEQFF
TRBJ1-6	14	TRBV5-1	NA	CASSSPQPGSPLHF
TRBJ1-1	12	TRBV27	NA	CASSQAGTEAFF
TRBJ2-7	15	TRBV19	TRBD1	CASSIATGGRYEQYF
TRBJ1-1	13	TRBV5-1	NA	CASSLGQPYEAFF
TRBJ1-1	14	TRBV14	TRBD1	CASSPQTGRGEAFF
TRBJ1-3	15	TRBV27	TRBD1	CASSLGQGAGNTIYF
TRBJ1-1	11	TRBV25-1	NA	CASIRFTEAFF
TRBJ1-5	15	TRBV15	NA	CATRLGATSNQPQHF
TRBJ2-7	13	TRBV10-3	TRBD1	CAISEQGAYEQYF